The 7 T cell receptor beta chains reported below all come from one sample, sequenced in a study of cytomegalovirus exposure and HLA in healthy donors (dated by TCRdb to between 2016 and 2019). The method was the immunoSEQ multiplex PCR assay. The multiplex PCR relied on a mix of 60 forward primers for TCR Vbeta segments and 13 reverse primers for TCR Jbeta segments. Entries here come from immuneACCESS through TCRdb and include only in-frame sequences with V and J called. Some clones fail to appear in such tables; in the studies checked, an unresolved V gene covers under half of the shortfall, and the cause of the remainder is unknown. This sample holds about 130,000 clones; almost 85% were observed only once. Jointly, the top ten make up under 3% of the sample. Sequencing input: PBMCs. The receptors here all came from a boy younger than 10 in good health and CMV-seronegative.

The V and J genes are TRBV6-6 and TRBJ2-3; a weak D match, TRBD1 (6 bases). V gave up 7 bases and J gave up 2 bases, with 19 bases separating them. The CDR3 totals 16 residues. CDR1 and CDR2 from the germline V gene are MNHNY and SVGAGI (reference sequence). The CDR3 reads CASIRGGGYPTDTQYF. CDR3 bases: TGTGCCAGCATCCGAGGGGGTGGCTACCCCACAGATACGCAGTATTTT.

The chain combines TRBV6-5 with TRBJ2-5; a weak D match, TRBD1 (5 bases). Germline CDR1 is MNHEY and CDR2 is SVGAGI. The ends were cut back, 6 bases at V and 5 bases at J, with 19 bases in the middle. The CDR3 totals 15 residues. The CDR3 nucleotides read TGTGCCAGCAGCTCCGCTGGGCAGGGTAGGGAGACCCAGTACTTC. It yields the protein CASSSAGQGRETQYF.

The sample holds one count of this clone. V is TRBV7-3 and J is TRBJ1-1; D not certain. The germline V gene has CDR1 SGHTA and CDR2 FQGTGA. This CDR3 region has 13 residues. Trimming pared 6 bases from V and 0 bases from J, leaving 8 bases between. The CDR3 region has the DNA TGTGCCAGCAGGCCTCGGGTGAACACTGAAGCTTTCTTT. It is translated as CASRPRVNTEAFF.

CDR3: CASSSGAGGRSYNEQFF. The DNA of the CDR3 is TGTGCCAGCAGCTCAGGGGCGGGAGGCCGCTCCTACAATGAGCAGTTCTTC. This chain uses TRBV7-8 with TRBJ2-1, with 8 bases that match TRBD2. CDR3 size: 17 residues. V lost 4 bases, J lost 0 bases, and 8 bases stayed unmatched. Germline V CDR1 and CDR2: SGHVS, FQNEAQ.

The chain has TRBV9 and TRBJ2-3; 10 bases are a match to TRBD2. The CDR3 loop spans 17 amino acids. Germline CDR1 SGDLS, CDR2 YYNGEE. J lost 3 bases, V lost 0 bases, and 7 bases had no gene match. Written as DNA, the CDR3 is TGTGCCAGCAGCGTAGCTAAACTAGCGGGGTTAACAGATACGCAGTATTTT. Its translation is CASSVAKLAGLTDTQYF.

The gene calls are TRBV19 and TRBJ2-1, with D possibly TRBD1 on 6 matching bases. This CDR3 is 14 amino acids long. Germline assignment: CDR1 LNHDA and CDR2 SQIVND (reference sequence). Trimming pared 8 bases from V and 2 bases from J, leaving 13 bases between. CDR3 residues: CASAYGTTYNEQFF. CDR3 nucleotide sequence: TGTGCCAGTGCTTACGGGACAACCTACAATGAGCAGTTCTTC.

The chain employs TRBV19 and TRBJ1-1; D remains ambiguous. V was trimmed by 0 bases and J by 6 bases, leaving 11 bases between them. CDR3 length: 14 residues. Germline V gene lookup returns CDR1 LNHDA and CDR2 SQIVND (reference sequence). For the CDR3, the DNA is TGTGCCAGTAGTATAGATGGAGGGAGTGCTGAAGCTTTCTTT. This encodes CASSIDGGSAEAFF.